The 24 T cell receptor beta chains below all came from one sample that was sequenced in a study of siplizumab effects on memory and regulatory T cells. Produced via immunoSEQ multiplex PCR; TCRdb's table is partial and in-frame only. Among fewer than 100,000 clones listed, around 95% were seen once. The sequenced sample was CD8+ T cells sorted from blood. Receptors were obtained from a human donor in good health.

The chain has TRBV15 and TRBJ1-2; 9 nucleotides match TRBD1. Germline V CDR1 and CDR2: LNHNV, YYDKDF (reference sequence). Trimming removed 3 bases from V and 8 bases from J; junction bases left unmatched: 4. CDR3 length: 13 residues. The CDR3 here is CATSRDRGMGYTF. The CDR3 DNA sequence: TGTGCCACCAGCAGGGACAGGGGAATGGGCTACACCTTC.

A note on this clone: One end of the junction varies from germline; a read error may be responsible. Other DNA sequences in the sample encode the same CDR3. The chain combines TRBV7-9 with TRBJ2-3, with 11 bases matching TRBD2. CDR3 size: 16 residues. Germline CDR1 reads SEHNR; CDR2 reads FQNEAQ (reference sequence). CDR3 nucleotides: TGTGCCAGTAGCTGGGGACTAGCGGCTAGCACAGATACGCAGTATTTT. Protein: CASSWGLAASTDTQYF. Looking up the rest from reference TRBV7-9 and TRBJ2-3 gives the full variable domain: DTGVSQNPRHKITKRGQNVTFRCDPISEHNRLYWYRQTLGQGPEFLTYFQNEAQLEKSRLLSDRFSAERPKGSFSTLEIQRTEQGDSAMYLCASSWGLAASTDTQYFGPGTRLTVL.

This chain uses TRBV5-4 with TRBJ2-2; no reliable D call. The germline V gene has CDR1 SGHNT and CDR2 YYREEE (reference sequence). The CDR3 spans 14 residues. The germline V and J ends were trimmed by 3 bases and 4 bases, with 10 bases remaining between them. The CDR3 protein is CASSSAVGTGELFF. The CDR3 DNA reads as TGTGCCAGCAGCTCCGCCGTAGGCACCGGGGAGCTGTTTTTT.

V and J are TRBV28 and TRBJ1-2; tentative D call: TRBD1 (5 bases). This CDR3 is 14 amino acids long. Per germline, CDR1 MDHEN and CDR2 SYDVKM. V was shortened by 3 bases and J by 2 bases, with 10 bases between the two germline ends. The CDR3 coding sequence is TGTGCCAGCAGTTTGGGGGGGGAGAACTATGGCTACACCTTC. Its translation: CASSLGGENYGYTF.

The rearrangement uses TRBV7-9 and TRBJ2-3; D is uncertain. The V gene lost 5 bases and the J gene lost 7 bases, with 16 bases spanning the gap. The CDR3 has 14 amino acids. The germline CDR1 and CDR2 sequences are SEHNR and FQNEAQ (reference sequence). CDR3 sequence (DNA): TGTGCCAGCAGCCCAGTTCGCCTGGGTTATACGCAGTATTTT. This translates into CASSPVRLGYTQYF.

The chain combines TRBV14 with TRBJ2-7; D ambiguous. Trimming took 0 bases from V and 2 from J, leaving 5 bases between them. Germline CDR1 is SGHDN and CDR2 is FVKESK. The CDR3 runs to 13 residues. CDR3 sequence: CASSQDKAYEQYF. CDR3 nucleotide sequence: TGTGCCAGCAGCCAAGACAAAGCCTACGAGCAGTACTTC.

The chain uses TRBV27 and TRBJ2-7, with TRBD1 matching 8 bases. Trimming at V came to 6 bases and at J to 3 bases, leaving 7 bases not matched to a gene. Germline values: CDR1 MNHEY, CDR2 SMNVEV (reference sequence). The CDR3 is 14 residues long. CDR3 residues: CASSSGTGYYEQYF. The CDR3 bases are TGTGCCAGCAGCTCCGGGACAGGTTACTACGAGCAGTACTTC.

The CDR3: CSALAPTEETQYF. The CDR3 bases are TGCAGCGCCTTAGCGCCGACAGAAGAGACCCAGTACTTC. The genes are TRBV29-1 and TRBJ2-5; TRBD1 or TRBD2 may be the D gene (5 bases each). The CDR3 spans 13 residues. Germline assignment: CDR1 SQVTM and CDR2 ANQGSEA. The ends were cut back, 7 bases at V and 3 bases at J, with 15 bases in the middle.

The chain joins TRBV15 to TRBJ2-7; 7 bases line up with TRBD2. CDR1 is LNHNV and CDR2 is YYDKDF in the germline V gene (reference sequence). CDR3 length: 17 amino acids. Unmatched junction bases numbered 13, after V lost 1 base and J lost 4 bases. CDR3 sequence reads: CATSRASSGMAGYEQYF. DNA of the CDR3: TGTGCCACCAGCAGAGCGTCTAGCGGTATGGCGGGGTACGAGCAGTACTTC. The full variable domain, its missing parts supplied by reference TRBV15 and TRBJ2-7, is DAMVIQNPRYQVTQFGKPVTLSCSQTLNHNVMYWYQQKSSQAPKLLFHYYDKDFNNEADTPDNFQSRRPNTSFCFLDIRSPGLGDTAMYLCATSRASSGMAGYEQYFGPGTRLTVT.

The chain is built from TRBV11-2 and TRBJ2-2, with TRBD2 matching 11 bases. This CDR3 is built from 16 residues. V dropped 4 bases and J dropped 2; count of bases not matched to a gene: 3. Germline V gives CDR1 SGHAT, CDR2 FQNNGV. The CDR3 DNA follows: TGTGCCAGCAGCTCGACTAGCGGGACCAACACCGGGGAGCTGTTTTTT. Protein sequence: CASSSTSGTNTGELFF.

The V call is TRBV29-1, the J call TRBJ2-2; D is unresolved. The CDR3 is made up of 13 amino acids. Trimming removed 0 bases at V and 4 bases at J, with 6 bases between. Germline CDR1 reads SQVTM; CDR2 reads ANQGSEA. This chain's CDR3 is CSVEEGVTGELFF. The CDR3 nucleotides are TGCAGCGTTGAAGAGGGTGTCACCGGGGAGCTGTTTTTT.

V gene TRBV6-5 combines with J gene TRBJ2-7; 7 bases map to TRBD1. The CDR3 is made up of 14 amino acids. Losses at the gene ends were 6 bases for V and 2 bases for J; bases not matched to a gene: 7. Germline CDR1 and CDR2: MNHEY and SVGAGI. The CDR3 loop reads CASSFNRGPYEQYF. CDR3 nucleotide sequence: TGTGCCAGCAGCTTTAACAGGGGACCCTACGAGCAGTACTTC.

The chain couples TRBV7-3 to TRBJ2-1; 7 positions agree with TRBD1. V shed 5 bases, J shed 6 bases, and the junction held 13 bases outside the gene matches. The CDR3 has 16 amino acids. Germline V gene lookup returns CDR1 SGHTA and CDR2 FQGTGA. The CDR3 bases are TGTGCCAGCAGCCCACTCGGACAGGTTGGGCCCAATGAGCAGTTCTTC. Amino acid sequence: CASSPLGQVGPNEQFF. Variable domain in full (rest from reference TRBV7-3 and TRBJ2-1): GAGVSQTPSNKVTEKGKYVELRCDPISGHTALYWYRQSLGQGPEFLIYFQGTGAADDSGLPNDRFFAVRPEGSVSTLKIQRTERGDSAVYLCASSPLGQVGPNEQFFGPGTRLTVL.

This sequence joins TRBV19 and TRBJ1-2; D is unclear. Germline V gene data show CDR1 as LNHDA and CDR2 as SQIVND (reference sequence). The CDR3 consists of 14 residues. Trimming stripped 3 bases from V and 6 bases from J, with 14 bases between. The CDR3 DNA is TGTGCCAGTAGTATGGCACCGGGGTCAGATGGCTACACCTTC. Its translation: CASSMAPGSDGYTF.

The chain joins TRBV25-1 to TRBJ2-7; a possible D gene is TRBD1 (6 bases). Deletions cut 10 bases from V and 9 bases from J, with 13 bases between. Germline CDR1 MGHDK, CDR2 SYGVNS. The CDR3 covers 10 residues. The CDR3 region has the DNA TGTGCCACGGAACAGGGTAGGCAGTACTTC. Translation gives CATEQGRQYF.

CDR3 protein: CASSPDGRPAGTGELFF. CDR3 nucleotides: TGTGCCAGCAGCCCGGACGGGCGGCCCGCCGGAACCGGGGAGCTGTTTTTT. This chain connects TRBV7-9 to TRBJ2-2; no reliable D call. V dropped 5 bases and J dropped 5 bases, with 21 bases sitting between them. Germline CDR1 SEHNR, CDR2 FQNEAQ (reference sequence). The CDR3 totals 17 residues.

The CDR3: CASSYGLGYEQYF. The CDR3 DNA reads TGTGCCAGCAGTTACGGGTTGGGCTACGAGCAGTACTTC. The chain employs TRBV6-5 and TRBJ2-7; D unresolved. Trimming shortened V by 2 bases and J by 3 bases, and 8 bases separated the two germline ends. CDR3 size: 13 residues. Germline-derived CDR1 and CDR2 are MNHEY and SVGAGI.

V is TRBV13 and J is TRBJ2-7; D might be TRBD1 (6 bases). V lost 5 bases, J lost 0 bases, and 11 bases lay in between. CDR1 and CDR2 from the germline V gene are PRHDT and FYEKMQ (reference sequence). The length of the CDR3 is 14 residues. This chain's CDR3 is CASSPGHSSYEQYF. The CDR3 DNA reads as TGTGCCAGCAGCCCGGGACATAGCTCCTACGAGCAGTACTTC. Looking up the rest from reference TRBV13 and TRBJ2-7 gives the full variable domain: AAGVIQSPRHLIKEKRETATLKCYPIPRHDTVYWYQQGPGQDPQFLISFYEKMQSDKGSIPDRFSAQQFSDYHSELNMSSLELGDSALYFCASSPGHSSYEQYFGPGTRLTVT.

V is TRBV10-2 and J is TRBJ2-7, with 7 positions matching TRBD2. The CDR3 runs to 14 residues. V was pared by 7 bases and J by 2 bases, with 8 bases of the junction left unmatched. Germline loops: CDR1 WSHSY, CDR2 SAAADI. The CDR3: CASKMWEGPYEQYF. The CDR3 region has the DNA TGCGCCAGCAAGATGTGGGAGGGCCCCTACGAGCAGTACTTC.

As for this clone: The same CDR3 can be traced to other DNA sequences in this sample. The genes are TRBV27 and TRBJ1-1; D gene uncertain. V lost 2 bases and J lost 1, with 5 bases in between. The CDR3 covers 13 residues. Germline CDR1 is MNHEY and CDR2 is SMNVEV (reference sequence). The CDR3 bases are TGTGCCAGCAGTTTAGGCAGGAACACTGAAGCTTTCTTT. Protein sequence: CASSLGRNTEAFF.

About this clone: The junction shows a germline mismatch at one end, possibly a read error. The chain uses TRBV30 and TRBJ2-1; 10 bases align to TRBD1. The V gene's germline CDR1 is GTSNPN and CDR2 SVGIG (reference sequence). CDR3 size: 15 residues. CDR3 in amino acids: CAWRAGTGVFNGQFF. In DNA, the CDR3 is TGTGCCTGGAGGGCCGGGACAGGGGTATTCAATGGGCAGTTCTTC.

The rearrangement links TRBV2 to TRBJ2-7; D unresolved. The ends were cut back, 3 bases at V and 3 bases at J, with 15 bases in the middle. The CDR3 spans 15 residues. CDR1 SNHLY and CDR2 FYNNEI come from the germline V gene. CDR3 coding DNA: TGTGCCAGCAGTGAGGGTGAGGCGAATTACTACGAGCAGTACTTC. It specifies CASSEGEANYYEQYF.

About this clone: Sequence at one end of the junction differs from germline and may be a read error. This chain uses TRBV6-5 with TRBJ2-7; 8 bases line up with TRBD2. The CDR3 covers 15 residues. Germline loops: CDR1 MNHEY, CDR2 SVGAGI. CDR3 coding DNA: TGTGCCAGCAGCTACTCGACTAGCGCAACCTACGAGCAGTACTTC. It codes for CASSYSTSATYEQYF.

The V call is TRBV28, the J call TRBJ2-1; 7 positions agree with TRBD2. Germline CDR1 reads MDHEN; CDR2 reads SYDVKM. Trimming at V came to 3 bases and at J to 0 bases, leaving 5 bases not matched to a gene. The CDR3 has 16 residues. The CDR3 sequence: CASSLGGEGSYNEQFF. In DNA form, the CDR3 reads TGTGCCAGCAGTTTGGGGGGGGAGGGCTCCTACAATGAGCAGTTCTTC.